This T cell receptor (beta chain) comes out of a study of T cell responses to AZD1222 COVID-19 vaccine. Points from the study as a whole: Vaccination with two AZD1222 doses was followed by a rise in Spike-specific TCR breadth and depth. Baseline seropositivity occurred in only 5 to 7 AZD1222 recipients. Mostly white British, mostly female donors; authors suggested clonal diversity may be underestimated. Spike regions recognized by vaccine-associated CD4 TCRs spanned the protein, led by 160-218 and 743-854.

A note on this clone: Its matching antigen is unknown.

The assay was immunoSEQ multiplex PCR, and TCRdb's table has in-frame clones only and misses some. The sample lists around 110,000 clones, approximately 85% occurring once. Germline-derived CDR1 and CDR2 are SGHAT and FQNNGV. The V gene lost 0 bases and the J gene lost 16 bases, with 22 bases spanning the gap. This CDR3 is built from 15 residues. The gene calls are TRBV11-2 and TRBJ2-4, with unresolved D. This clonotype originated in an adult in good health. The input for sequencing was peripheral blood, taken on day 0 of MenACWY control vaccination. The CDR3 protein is CASSLDRNQSPKSYF. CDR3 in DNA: TGTGCCAGCAGCTTAGACAGGAATCAGAGTCCGAAAAGTTACTTC.